This TCR beta chain was observed in a study of shared clonotypes between healthy human individuals. Overall study: Three plates each covered CD4 naive and memory; CD8 naive two, CD8 memory one. Study outcomes and limitations: The rarefaction results pointed to incomplete sorted-subset sequencing despite large depth.

TCRdb's copy holds only in-frame clones and misses some; the assay was immunoSEQ multiplex PCR. This sample yields around 2,000,000 clones, of which just over 90% are seen a single time; more than 1.5% belongs to the top ten. Naive-designated CD8 cells lacked CD45RO, were positively enriched for CCR7, and omitted terminally differentiated effector memory CD45RA+ cells. Nashville, Tennessee was home to all donors, each a Caucasian adult. V shed 6 bases, J shed 0 bases, and the junction held 2 bases outside the gene matches. The germline gives CDR1 MDHEN, CDR2 SYDVKM. The CDR3 extends over 14 amino acids. Concerning this clone: Its specificity is unknown.

The sample was naive CD8+ T cells from PBMCs. This chain uses TRBV28 with TRBJ2-1; 7 nucleotides align to TRBD2. The source of this sequence is a young man in good health. Some clones in this sample may be carry-over from other donors' samples. The CDR3 region has the DNA TGTGCCAGCAGATCTAGCGGCTCCTACAATGAGCAGTTCTTC. Its translation is CASRSSGSYNEQFF.